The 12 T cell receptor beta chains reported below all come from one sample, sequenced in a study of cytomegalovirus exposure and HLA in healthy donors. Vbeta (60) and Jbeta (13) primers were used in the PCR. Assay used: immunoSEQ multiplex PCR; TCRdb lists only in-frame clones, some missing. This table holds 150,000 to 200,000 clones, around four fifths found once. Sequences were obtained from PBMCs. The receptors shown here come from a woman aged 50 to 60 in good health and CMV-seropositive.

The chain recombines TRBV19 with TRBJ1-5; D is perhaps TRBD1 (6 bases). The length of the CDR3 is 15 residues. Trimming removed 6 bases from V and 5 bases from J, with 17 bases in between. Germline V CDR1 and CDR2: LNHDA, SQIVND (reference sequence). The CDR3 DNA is TGTGCCAGTAGGTGGGGGCATGAGACGGATCAGCCCCAGCATTTT. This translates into CASRWGHETDQPQHF.

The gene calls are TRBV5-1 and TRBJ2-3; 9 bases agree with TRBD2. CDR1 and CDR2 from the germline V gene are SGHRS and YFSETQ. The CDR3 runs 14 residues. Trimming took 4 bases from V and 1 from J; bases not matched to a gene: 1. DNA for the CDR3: TGCGCCAGCAGCACTAGCGGGCGCACAGATACGCAGTATTTT. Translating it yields CASSTSGRTDTQYF.

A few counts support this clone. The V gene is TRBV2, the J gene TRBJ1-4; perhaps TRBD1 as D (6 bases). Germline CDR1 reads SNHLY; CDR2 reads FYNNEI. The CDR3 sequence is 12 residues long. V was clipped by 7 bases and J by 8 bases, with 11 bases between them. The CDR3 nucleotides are TGTGCCAGCAAGTTCCAGGGGGAAAAACTGTTTTTT. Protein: CASKFQGEKLFF.

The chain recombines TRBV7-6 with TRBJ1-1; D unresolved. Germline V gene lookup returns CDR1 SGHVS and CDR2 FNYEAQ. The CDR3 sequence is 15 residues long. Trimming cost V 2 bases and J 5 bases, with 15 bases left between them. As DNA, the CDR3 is TGTGCCAGCAGCTTATCTTCGGCGGGGTGGACTGAAGCTTTCTTT. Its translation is CASSLSSAGWTEAFF. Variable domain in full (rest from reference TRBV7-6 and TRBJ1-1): GAGVSQSPRYKVTKRGQDVALRCDPISGHVSLYWYRQALGQGPEFLTYFNYEAQQDKSGLPNDRFSAERPEGSISTLTIQRTEQRDSAMYRCASSLSSAGWTEAFFGQGTRLTVV.

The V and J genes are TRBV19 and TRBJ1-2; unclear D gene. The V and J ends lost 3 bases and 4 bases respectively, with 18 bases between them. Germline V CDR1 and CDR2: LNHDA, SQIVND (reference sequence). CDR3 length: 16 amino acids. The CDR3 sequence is CASSIDYGPRRYGYTF. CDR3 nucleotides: TGTGCCAGTAGTATCGACTATGGCCCTAGGCGCTATGGCTACACCTTC.

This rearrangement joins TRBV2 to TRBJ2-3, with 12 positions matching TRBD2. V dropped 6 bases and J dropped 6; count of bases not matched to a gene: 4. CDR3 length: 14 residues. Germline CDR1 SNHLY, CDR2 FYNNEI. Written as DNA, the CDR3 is TGTGCCAGCAGGCCTACTAGCGGGGGGGATACGCAGTATTTT. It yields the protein CASRPTSGGDTQYF.

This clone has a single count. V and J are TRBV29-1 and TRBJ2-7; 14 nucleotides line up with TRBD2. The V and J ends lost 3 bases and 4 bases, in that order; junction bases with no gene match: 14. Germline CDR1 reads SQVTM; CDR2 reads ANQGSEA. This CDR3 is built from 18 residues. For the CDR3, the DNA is TGCAGCGTTGAGGGTGTGGGGACTAGCGGGAGTCACTCGTACGAGCAGTACTTC. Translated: CSVEGVGTSGSHSYEQYF.

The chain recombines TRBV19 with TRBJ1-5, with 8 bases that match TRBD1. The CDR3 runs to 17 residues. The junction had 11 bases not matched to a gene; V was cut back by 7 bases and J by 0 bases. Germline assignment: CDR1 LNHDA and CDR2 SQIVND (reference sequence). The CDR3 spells CASIGTGTGASNQPQHF. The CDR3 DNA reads TGTGCCAGTATTGGGACAGGAACCGGCGCTAGCAATCAGCCCCAGCATTTT.

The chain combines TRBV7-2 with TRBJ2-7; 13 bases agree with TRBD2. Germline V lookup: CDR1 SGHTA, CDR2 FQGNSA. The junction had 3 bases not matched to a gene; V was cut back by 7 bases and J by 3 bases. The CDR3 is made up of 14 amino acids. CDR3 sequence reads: CASTGLAGVYEQYF. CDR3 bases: TGTGCCAGCACCGGACTAGCGGGGGTCTACGAGCAGTACTTC. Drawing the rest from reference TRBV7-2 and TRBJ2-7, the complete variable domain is GAGVSQSPSNKVTEKGKDVELRCDPISGHTALYWYRQSLGQGLEFLIYFQGNSAPDKSGLPSDRFSAERTGGSVSTLTIQRTQQEDSAVYLCASTGLAGVYEQYFGPGTRLTVT.

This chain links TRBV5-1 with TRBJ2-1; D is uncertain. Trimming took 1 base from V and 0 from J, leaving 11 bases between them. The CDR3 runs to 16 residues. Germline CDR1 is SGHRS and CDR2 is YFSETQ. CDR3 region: CASSLWAQSSYNEQFF. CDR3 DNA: TGCGCCAGCAGCTTGTGGGCGCAAAGCTCCTACAATGAGCAGTTCTTC.

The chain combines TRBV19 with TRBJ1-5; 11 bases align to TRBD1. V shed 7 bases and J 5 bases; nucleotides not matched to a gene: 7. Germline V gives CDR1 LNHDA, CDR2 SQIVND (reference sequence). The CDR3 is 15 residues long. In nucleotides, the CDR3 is TGTGCCAGTACCAACCGGGACAGGGGGGATCAGCCCCAGCATTTT. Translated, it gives CASTNRDRGDQPQHF.

CDR3 sequence reads: CASSLQPLQPQHF. The CDR3 coding sequence is TGTGCCAGCAGTTTACAACCTCTACAGCCCCAGCATTTT. The rearrangement links TRBV28 to TRBJ1-5, with D unclear. V was shortened by 2 bases and J by 7 bases, with 9 bases between the two germline ends. The CDR3 loop spans 13 amino acids. CDR1 MDHEN and CDR2 SYDVKM come from the germline V gene.